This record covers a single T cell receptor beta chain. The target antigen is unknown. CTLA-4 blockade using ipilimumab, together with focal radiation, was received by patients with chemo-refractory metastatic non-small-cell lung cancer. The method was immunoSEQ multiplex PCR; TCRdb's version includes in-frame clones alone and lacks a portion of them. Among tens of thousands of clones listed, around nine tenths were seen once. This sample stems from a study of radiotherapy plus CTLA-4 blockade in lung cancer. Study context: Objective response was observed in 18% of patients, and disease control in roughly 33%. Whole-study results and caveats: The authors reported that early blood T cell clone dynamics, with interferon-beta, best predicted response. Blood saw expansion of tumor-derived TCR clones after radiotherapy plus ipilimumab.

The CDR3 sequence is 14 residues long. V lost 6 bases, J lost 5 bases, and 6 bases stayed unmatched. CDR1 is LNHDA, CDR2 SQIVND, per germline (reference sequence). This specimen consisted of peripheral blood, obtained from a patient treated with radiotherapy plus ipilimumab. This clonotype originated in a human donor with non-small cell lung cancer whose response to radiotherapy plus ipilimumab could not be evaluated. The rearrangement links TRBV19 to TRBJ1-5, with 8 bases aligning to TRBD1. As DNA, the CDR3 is TGTGCCAGTAGCCAAGACAGGGGTGATCAGCCCCAGCATTTT. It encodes CASSQDRGDQPQHF.